The 3 T cell receptor beta chains given below trace back to one sample, sequenced in a study of post-analysis software for immune sequencing data (dated by TCRdb to the mid-2010s). General study outcomes and caveats: Patients showed significantly higher frequencies than controls for five TRBV segments, among them TRBV5-6, TRBV5-1 and TRBV20-1.

The antigens these receptors bind are not known. Library preparation was by PCR. The sequencer listed for this sample is Illumina HiSeq 2500. To reduce PCR and sequencing biases, unique molecular identifiers were built into the TCR beta cDNA libraries. Clones were called with MiXCR by TCRdb after fastp trimmed the public reads at Q25, and only in-frame beta chains were retained. Each entry merges the rows of one CDR3 protein and shows their most common DNA and genes. Here the sample has approximately 150,000 distinct CDR3 sequences; 30% occur a single time. Roughly 1.6% of the sample rests with the top ten. The specimen sequenced was blood. The receptors come from a girl aged 5-17 years with multiple sclerosis.

On this clonotype: A much more abundant neighbour one base away suggests this may be a read error. CDR3 loop: CAGSAQTAYQETQYF. Here the CDR3 DNA reads TGTGCCGGCAGTGCCCAGACAGCGTACCAAGAGACCCAGTACTTC. The chain uses TRBV12-3 or TRBV12-4 and TRBJ2-4; TRBD1 might be the D (5 bases). The last part of the DNA fits TRBJ2-5 better; the J call may be wrong. This CDR3 spans 15 amino acids.

This chain links TRBV20-1 with TRBJ2-1; 10 bases line up with TRBD2. Per germline, CDR1 DFQATT and CDR2 SNEGSKA (reference sequence). The CDR3 loop spans 16 amino acids. V lost 0 bases, J lost 4 bases, and 6 bases stayed unmatched. This chain's CDR3 is CSARDHTSGIYNEQFF. CDR3 DNA: TGCAGTGCTAGAGACCATACTAGCGGGATTTACAATGAGCAGTTCTTC.

This clonotype has a count of ten or more. This chain joins TRBV29-1 and TRBJ2-3; D gene ambiguous. V was clipped by 4 bases and J by 2 bases, with 13 bases between them. This CDR3 comprises 14 residues. Germline V CDR1 and CDR2: SQVTM, ANQGSEA. CDR3 sequence: CSVALGLTTDTQYF. The CDR3 region has the DNA TGCAGCGTTGCCCTGGGCTTAACCACAGATACGCAGTATTTT.